The 12 T cell receptor beta chains presented below share a single source sample, sequenced in a study of T cell changes during pregnancy in multiple sclerosis. This table comes from immunoSEQ multiplex PCR, and its TCRdb copy is limited to in-frame clones, with some not included. The sample gives about 68,000 clones, about nine tenths of which show up once; more than 1.4% is in the top ten. The sequencing here drew on peripheral blood, taken in the third trimester of pregnancy. The receptors here all came from a female donor with multiple sclerosis, enrolled in a pregnancy study.

With regard to this clone: Germline and junction disagree at one end, which may indicate a read error. The rearrangement joins TRBV5-1 to TRBJ1-3, with a weak D call TRBD1 (6 bases). This CDR3 has 16 amino acids. Germline CDR1 and CDR2: SGHRS and YFSETQ. The CDR3 sequence is CASSLAGTRSGNTIYF. Written as DNA, the CDR3 is TGCGCCAGCAGTTTGGCCGGGACACGCTCTGGAAACACCATATATTTT.

This clone turned up a few times. The rearrangement joins TRBV6-4 to TRBJ2-3, with 10 bases matching TRBD1. Germline assignment: CDR1 MRHNA and CDR2 SNTAGT. V lost 2 bases to trimming and J lost 1 base; unmatched junction nucleotides: 0. CDR3 size: 15 residues. The CDR3 DNA reads as TGTGCCAGCAGTGACGGGACAGGGGGCACAGATACGCAGTATTTT. This encodes CASSDGTGGTDTQYF.

This clone has a single count. The rearrangement links TRBV7-9 to TRBJ2-1, with D tentatively TRBD2 (6 bases). The length of the CDR3 is 13 residues. Germline-derived CDR1 and CDR2 are SEHNR and FQNEAQ (reference sequence). V was trimmed by 5 bases and J by 8 bases, leaving 13 bases between them. The CDR3 coding sequence is TGTGCCAGCAGCCACCCTTGGGGGGATGAGCAGTTCTTC. Its translation: CASSHPWGDEQFF.

This clone appeared a few times. The rearrangement uses TRBV7-3 and TRBJ2-3; the match to TRBD2 covers 9 bases. The CDR3 is made up of 15 amino acids. V was clipped by 3 bases and J by 8 bases; unmatched bases: 9. The V gene's germline CDR1 is SGHTA and CDR2 FQGTGA. The chain's CDR3 is CASSFPGGGASTQYF. Written as DNA, the CDR3 is TGTGCCAGCAGCTTCCCTGGCGGGGGGGCCAGTACGCAGTATTTT.

This clone has only one observation. This chain links TRBV9 with TRBJ2-1, with TRBD1 matching 10 bases. V shed 4 bases and J 6 bases; nucleotides not matched to a gene: 7. Per the germline V gene, CDR1 is SGDLS and CDR2 is YYNGEE. The CDR3 covers 15 residues. CDR3 protein: CASSPGTGVVNEQFF. CDR3 coding DNA: TGTGCCAGCAGCCCCGGGACAGGGGTCGTCAATGAGCAGTTCTTC.

The chain uses TRBV4-2 and TRBJ2-6; unclear D gene. Germline CDR1 is LGHNA and CDR2 is YNFKEQ. Trimming took 2 bases from V and 0 from J, leaving 11 bases between them. The CDR3 spans 17 residues. The CDR3 loop reads CASSQRLQLSGANVLTF. In DNA, the CDR3 is TGTGCCAGCAGCCAACGTCTCCAACTCTCTGGGGCCAACGTCCTGACTTTC.

V usage is TRBV7-8 and J usage is TRBJ2-7, with 12 positions matching TRBD2. This CDR3 has 16 residues. CDR1 is SGHVS, CDR2 FQNEAQ, per germline. Trimming cost V 1 base and J 6 bases; bases outside gene matches: 7. DNA of the CDR3: TGTGCCAGCAGCTTAGTGGCTAGCGGGGGGGCGATCGAGCAGTACTTC. Encoded protein: CASSLVASGGAIEQYF.

V is TRBV15 and J is TRBJ1-4, with D perhaps matching TRBD1 (6 bases). V gave up 0 bases and J gave up 8 bases, with 22 bases separating them. Germline V lookup: CDR1 LNHNV, CDR2 YYDKDF (reference sequence). This CDR3 spans 18 amino acids. The CDR3 reads CATSRDVGGTHAREKLFF. In DNA, the CDR3 is TGTGCCACCAGCAGAGATGTAGGGGGAACTCATGCGAGGGAAAAACTGTTTTTT.

The V call is TRBV7-8, the J call TRBJ2-5; TRBD1 aligns across 10 bases. Per germline, CDR1 SGHVS and CDR2 FQNEAQ. The CDR3 has 15 amino acids. V lost 5 bases, J lost 5 bases, and 8 bases stayed unmatched. The CDR3 here is CASSPSPGQGETQYF. Here the CDR3 DNA reads TGTGCCAGCAGCCCCTCCCCGGGACAGGGGGAGACCCAGTACTTC.

The V gene is TRBV5-8, the J gene TRBJ1-4; no definite D call. CDR1 is SGHTS, CDR2 YDEGEE, per germline. The CDR3 length is 14 residues. The ends were cut back, 0 bases at V and 4 bases at J, with 7 bases in the middle. Here the CDR3 reads CASSLGGHNEKLFF. CDR3 DNA sequence: TGTGCCAGCAGCTTGGGCGGCCATAATGAAAAACTGTTTTTT. The full variable domain, completed using reference TRBV5-8 and TRBJ1-4, is EAGVTQSPTHLIKTRGQQATLRCSPISGHTSVYWYQQALGLGLQFLLWYDEGEERNRGNFPPRFSGRQFPNYSSELNVNALELEDSALYLCASSLGGHNEKLFFGSGTQLSVL.

The chain employs TRBV7-2 and TRBJ1-1, with D hard to call. CDR1 and CDR2 (germline): SGHTA, FQGNSA. The CDR3 is 15 residues long. V was shortened by 5 bases and J by 0 bases, with 13 bases between the two germline ends. The CDR3, as DNA: TGTGCCAGCAGCCCCCAAGGAGGAGTGAACACTGAAGCTTTCTTT. This sequence encodes CASSPQGGVNTEAFF.

This clone is termed medium-sized. The chain has TRBV27 and TRBJ1-3; a weak D match, TRBD1 (6 bases). CDR1 is MNHEY, CDR2 SMNVEV, per germline (reference sequence). The V end was cut by 3 bases, the J end by 3 bases, with 12 bases between. The CDR3 contains 15 residues. CDR3 DNA sequence: TGTGCCAGCAGTTTCTCCCTAGGGGGTGGAAACACCATATATTTT. Residues: CASSFSLGGGNTIYF.